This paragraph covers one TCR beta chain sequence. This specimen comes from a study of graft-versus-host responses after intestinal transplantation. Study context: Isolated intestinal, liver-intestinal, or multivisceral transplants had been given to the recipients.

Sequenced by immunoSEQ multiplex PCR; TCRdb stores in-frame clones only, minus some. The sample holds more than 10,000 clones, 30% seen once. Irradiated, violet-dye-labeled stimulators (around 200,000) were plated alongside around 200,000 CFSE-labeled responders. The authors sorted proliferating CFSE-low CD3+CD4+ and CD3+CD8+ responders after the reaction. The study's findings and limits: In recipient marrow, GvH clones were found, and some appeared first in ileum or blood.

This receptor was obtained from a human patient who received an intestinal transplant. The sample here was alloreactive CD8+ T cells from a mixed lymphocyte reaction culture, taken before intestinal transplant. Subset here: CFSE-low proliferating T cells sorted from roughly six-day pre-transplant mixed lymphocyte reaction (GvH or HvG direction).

The CDR3 reads CASSPSGWVLDNEQFF. The CDR3 bases are TGTGCCAGCAGCCCCTCCGGATGGGTTCTGGACAATGAGCAGTTCTTC. The chain joins TRBV7-3 to TRBJ2-1, with unresolved D. Germline lookup yields CDR1 SGHTA and CDR2 FQGTGA. The V gene lost 5 bases and the J gene lost 5 bases, with 19 bases spanning the gap. CDR3 length: 16 amino acids.